One and the same sample provided the 27 T cell receptor beta chains below, sequenced in a study of blood T cell repertoires in COVID-19. TCRdb keeps only in-frame clones here, not all; method: immunoSEQ multiplex PCR. Of 400,000 to 450,000 clones detected, 86% appear once; the ten largest clones hold under 1.5%. Sequencing was carried out using peripheral blood. The receptors were gathered from a woman aged 25 to 45 with active or convalescent COVID-19.

The chain has TRBV29-1 and TRBJ2-7; 11 bases map to TRBD1. This CDR3 comprises 13 residues. CDR1 is SQVTM and CDR2 is ANQGSEA in the germline V gene. The junction had 9 bases not matched to a gene; V was cut back by 8 bases and J by 6 bases. The CDR3 DNA is TGCAGCATCCGGGACAGGGGGACACTCGAGCAGTACTTC. Translated: CSIRDRGTLEQYF.

This clone showed up just once. The chain uses TRBV11-2 and TRBJ1-2, with D possibly matching TRBD1 (5 bases). Trimming stripped 3 bases from V and 5 bases from J, with 10 bases between. The germline CDR1 and CDR2 sequences are SGHAT and FQNNGV. The CDR3 runs 13 residues. The CDR3, as DNA: TGTGCCAGCAGCTTGGCCGGGGGGTATGGCTACACCTTC. Its protein is CASSLAGGYGYTF.

The CDR3, as DNA: TGCGCCAGCAGCCAAGTAGAAGATACGCAGTATTTT. Protein: CASSQVEDTQYF. The chain carries TRBV4-1 and TRBJ2-3; D not certain. The ends were cut back, 1 base at V and 5 bases at J, with 4 bases in the middle. Germline assignment: CDR1 MGHRA and CDR2 YSYEKL. CDR3 length: 12 residues.

This chain connects TRBV19 to TRBJ2-1, with 7 bases matching TRBD1. V lost 4 bases and J lost 6; bases outside the gene matches: 12. Germline V CDR1 and CDR2: LNHDA, SQIVND (reference sequence). The CDR3 totals 16 residues. The CDR3 region is CASSTPGTAAGNEQFF. The CDR3 DNA sequence: TGTGCCAGTAGTACCCCGGGGACAGCAGCAGGCAATGAGCAGTTCTTC.

This chain connects TRBV15 to TRBJ2-5; no reliable D call. This CDR3 is 14 amino acids long. CDR1 is LNHNV and CDR2 is YYDKDF in the germline V gene (reference sequence). V was shortened by 1 base and J by 5 bases, with 11 bases between the two germline ends. The CDR3 DNA reads TGTGCCACCAGCAGAGGCCCCAGCGTGGAGACCCAGTACTTC. It is translated as CATSRGPSVETQYF.

This clone came up once. This chain links TRBV2 with TRBJ1-3; 7 bases map to TRBD1. The CDR3 runs to 13 residues. Looked up from germline, CDR1 is SNHLY and CDR2 is FYNNEI. Trimming cost V 8 bases and J 2 bases; bases outside gene matches: 3. CDR3 nucleotide sequence: TGTGCCAGCCTTGACAGGGCTGGAAACACCATATATTTT. As protein: CASLDRAGNTIYF.

Only one count was recorded for this clone. The chain links TRBV5-1 to TRBJ1-1, with a tentative D call TRBD1 (6 bases). The V gene lost 2 bases and the J gene lost 5 bases, with 13 bases spanning the gap. Germline V lookup: CDR1 SGHRS, CDR2 YFSETQ. The CDR3 has 14 residues. CDR3 DNA: TGCGCCAGCAGCTTCAGGGGCTGGGGAACTGAAGCTTTCTTT. Protein product: CASSFRGWGTEAFF. The full variable domain, in which reference TRBV5-1 and TRBJ1-1 provide the parts outside the CDR3, is KAGVTQTPRYLIKTRGQQVTLSCSPISGHRSVSWYQQTPGQGLQFLFEYFSETQRNKGNFPGRFSGRQFSNSRSEMNVSTLELGDSALYLCASSFRGWGTEAFFGQGTRLTVV.

This chain uses TRBV4-1 with TRBJ1-2; TRBD1 agrees at 7 bases. CDR1 and CDR2 (germline): MGHRA, YSYEKL. The CDR3 length is 15 residues. After removal of 4 bases from V and 5 bases from J, the junction contained 10 bases not matched to a gene. CDR3 region: CASSLRDSLMYGYTF. Here the CDR3 DNA reads TGCGCCAGCAGCCTACGGGACAGTCTGATGTATGGCTACACCTTC.

The V and J genes are TRBV1 and TRBJ1-1. TRBV1 is a pseudogene. CDR3 length equals 14 residues. The CDR3 DNA reads TGCACCAGCAGCCAAGATACGAGGCCCCCGGGAGCTTTCTTT. It specifies CTSSQDTRPPGAFF.

The V and J genes are TRBV5-1 and TRBJ2-5; TRBD1 is a possible D gene (5 bases). The germline V and J ends were trimmed by 6 bases and 3 bases, with 12 bases remaining between them. CDR1 is SGHRS, CDR2 YFSETQ, per germline. CDR3 size: 13 residues. The chain's CDR3 is CASKNRPEETQYF. CDR3 coding DNA: TGCGCCAGCAAGAACAGGCCAGAAGAGACCCAGTACTTC.

The chain carries TRBV7-8 and TRBJ1-6; D remains unclear. V was pared by 6 bases and J by 5 bases, with 11 bases between. Germline V gene sequence: CDR1 SGHVS, CDR2 FQNEAQ. The CDR3 has 14 residues. Written as DNA, the CDR3 is TGTGCCAGCAGATTTCGAGGCAATAATTCACCCCTCCACTTT. Translating it yields CASRFRGNNSPLHF.

The chain uses TRBV18 and TRBJ1-1; a possible D gene is TRBD1 (5 bases). The V and J ends lost 10 bases and 1 base respectively, with 10 bases between them. The V gene's germline CDR1 is KGHSH and CDR2 LQKENI. The CDR3 is made up of 12 amino acids. The CDR3 here is CATIGENTEAFF. DNA of the CDR3: TGTGCCACTATAGGGGAGAACACTGAAGCTTTCTTT. Full variable domain (rest looked up from reference TRBV18 and TRBJ1-1): NAGVMQNPRHLVRRRGQEARLRCSPMKGHSHVYWYRQLPEEGLKFMVYLQKENIIDESGMPKERFSAEFPKEGPSILRIQQVVRGDSAAYFCATIGENTEAFFGQGTRLTVV.

The rearrangement uses TRBV5-8 and TRBJ2-2; 8 bases fit TRBD1. CDR1 and CDR2 (germline): SGHTS, YDEGEE. After removal of 4 bases from V and 0 bases from J, the junction contained 2 bases not matched to a gene. CDR3 length: 15 amino acids. This CDR3 reads CASSPTGANTGELFF. CDR3 nucleotides: TGTGCCAGCAGCCCGACAGGGGCGAACACCGGGGAGCTGTTTTTT.

V is TRBV6-5 and J is TRBJ2-3; perhaps TRBD1 as D (7 bases). This CDR3 has 16 residues. CDR1 is MNHEY and CDR2 is SVGAGI in the germline V gene. V was pared by 3 bases and J by 1 base, with 14 bases between. CDR3: CASSYIRGAGTDTQYF. The DNA for the CDR3 is TGTGCCAGCAGTTATATCAGGGGGGCTGGCACAGATACGCAGTATTTT.

This chain links TRBV5-1 with TRBJ2-7; 10 bases line up with TRBD2. CDR1 is SGHRS, CDR2 YFSETQ, per germline. The CDR3 is made up of 15 amino acids. The J segment lost 2 bases and the V segment lost 0 bases, leaving 2 bases of the junction unmatched. Written as DNA, the CDR3 is TGCGCCAGCAGCTTGGATGGGACTAGCGCCTACGAGCAGTACTTC. This gives the protein CASSLDGTSAYEQYF.

V gene TRBV9 combines with J gene TRBJ2-7; the match to TRBD2 covers 7 bases. From germline, CDR1 is SGDLS and CDR2 YYNGEE. Trimming removed 0 bases from V and 2 bases from J; junction bases left unmatched: 8. The CDR3 runs to 16 residues. CDR3 protein: CASSVDGGGIPYEQYF. In DNA form, the CDR3 reads TGTGCCAGCAGCGTAGATGGCGGGGGAATCCCCTACGAGCAGTACTTC. Looking up the rest from reference TRBV9 and TRBJ2-7 gives the full variable domain: DSGVTQTPKHLITATGQRVTLRCSPRSGDLSVYWYQQSLDQGLQFLIQYYNGEERAKGNILERFSAQQFPDLHSELNLSSLELGDSALYFCASSVDGGGIPYEQYFGPGTRLTVT.

A note on this clone: One end of the junction is discordant with germline, which a read error may explain. J is TRBJ1-5 and V is TRBV6-1, with unresolved D. The CDR3 length is 13 residues. The germline V gene has CDR1 MNHNS and CDR2 SASEGT. The DNA of the CDR3 is TGTGCCAGCAGTCAAGCCCAGAATCAGCCCCAGCATTTT. Protein sequence: CASSQAQNQPQHF.

This clone has a single count. The chain combines TRBV25-1 with TRBJ2-7; tentative D call: TRBD2 (5 bases). The germline V and J ends were trimmed by 4 bases and 3 bases, with 10 bases remaining between them. This CDR3 spans 13 amino acids. Looked up from germline, CDR1 is MGHDK and CDR2 is SYGVNS. The CDR3 reads CASSVNGNYEQYF. The CDR3 bases are TGTGCCAGCAGTGTGAACGGGAACTACGAGCAGTACTTC.

V and J are TRBV9 and TRBJ2-1, with 9 bases that match TRBD2. V gave up 3 bases and J gave up 5 bases; unmatched junction bases: 3. The CDR3 runs to 14 residues. Germline-derived CDR1 and CDR2 are SGDLS and YYNGEE. CDR3 coding DNA: TGTGCCAGCAGCGGAAGACTAGCGGACAATGAGCAGTTCTTC. It specifies CASSGRLADNEQFF. The whole variable domain, remainder taken from reference TRBV9 and TRBJ2-1, is DSGVTQTPKHLITATGQRVTLRCSPRSGDLSVYWYQQSLDQGLQFLIQYYNGEERAKGNILERFSAQQFPDLHSELNLSSLELGDSALYFCASSGRLADNEQFFGPGTRLTVL.

The V and J genes are TRBV19 and TRBJ1-1; TRBD1 aligns across 7 bases. In germline, CDR1 is LNHDA, CDR2 SQIVND (reference sequence). The V segment lost 5 bases and the J segment 0 bases; nucleotides outside the gene matches: 3. This CDR3 contains 14 residues. The CDR3 region is CASSQGQMNTEAFF. CDR3 sequence (DNA): TGTGCCAGTAGTCAGGGACAGATGAACACTGAAGCTTTCTTT.

V gene TRBV18 combines with J gene TRBJ1-2, with D perhaps matching TRBD1 (6 bases). The ends were cut back, 4 bases at V and 8 bases at J, with 20 bases in the middle. Per the germline V gene, CDR1 is KGHSH and CDR2 is LQKENI. The length of the CDR3 is 15 residues. This CDR3 is CASSRGGGADEGYTF. For the CDR3, the DNA is TGTGCCAGCTCACGAGGCGGGGGCGCCGATGAAGGCTACACCTTC.

This sequence joins TRBV11-2 and TRBJ1-3, with D possibly TRBD1 on 6 matching bases. Trimming took 5 bases from V and 7 from J, leaving 12 bases between them. There are 13 residues in the CDR3. Per germline, CDR1 SGHAT and CDR2 FQNNGV. This chain's CDR3 is CASSRAGVNTIYF. The CDR3 region has the DNA TGTGCCAGCAGCCGCGCAGGGGTGAACACCATATATTTT.

This chain connects TRBV27 to TRBJ1-5; D remains ambiguous. Between the trimmed V and J ends, which lost 3 bases and 7 bases, there was a span of 10 bases. There are 13 residues in the CDR3. In germline, CDR1 is MNHEY, CDR2 SMNVEV (reference sequence). CDR3 sequence reads: CASSFYLSQPQHF. CDR3 DNA: TGTGCCAGCAGTTTTTACTTATCGCAGCCCCAGCATTTT.

This sequence joins TRBV5-8 and TRBJ1-3; a possible D gene is TRBD1 (5 bases). Trimming shortened V by 0 bases and J by 0 bases, and 10 bases separated the two germline ends. The germline gives CDR1 SGHTS, CDR2 YDEGEE. This CDR3 contains 16 residues. CDR3 loop: CASSLGQTTSGNTIYF. The CDR3, as DNA: TGTGCCAGCAGCTTGGGACAGACAACCTCTGGAAACACCATATATTTT. Full variable domain (remainder filled in from reference TRBV5-8 and TRBJ1-3): EAGVTQSPTHLIKTRGQQATLRCSPISGHTSVYWYQQALGLGLQFLLWYDEGEERNRGNFPPRFSGRQFPNYSSELNVNALELEDSALYLCASSLGQTTSGNTIYFGEGSWLTVV.

To note about this clone: The sample holds other DNA sequences that translate to the same CDR3. This chain connects TRBV4-1 to TRBJ2-7; tentative D call: TRBD2 (6 bases). The CDR3 runs 13 residues. Trimming stripped 1 base from V and 4 bases from J, with 8 bases between. Germline-derived CDR1 and CDR2 are MGHRA and YSYEKL. This CDR3 is CASSQVGGYEQYF. The CDR3 coding sequence is TGCGCCAGCAGCCAAGTCGGAGGGTACGAGCAGTACTTC.

The chain combines TRBV30 with TRBJ1-1, with D tentatively TRBD1 (5 bases). Trimming shortened V by 3 bases and J by 4 bases, and 24 bases separated the two germline ends. The CDR3 covers 17 residues. CDR1 is GTSNPN, CDR2 SVGIG, per germline (reference sequence). CDR3 sequence (DNA): TGTGCCTGGAGGAAGATGGGACTGAGGATTATAGGCACTGAAGCTTTCTTT. Its translation: CAWRKMGLRIIGTEAFF.

In this sample, this clone turned up once. J is TRBJ2-5 and V is TRBV7-6; 7 nucleotides match TRBD1. The length of the CDR3 is 16 residues. The germline CDR1 and CDR2 sequences are SGHVS and FNYEAQ. The V and J ends lost 3 bases and 2 bases, in that order; junction bases with no gene match: 9. The DNA for the CDR3 is TGTGCCAGCAGCTTGTTCCGGGACAGCCGACAAGAGACCCAGTACTTC. It yields the protein CASSLFRDSRQETQYF.